The rows below give T cell receptor beta chains drawn from one sample of a study of somatic mutations in cytotoxic T cells in rheumatoid arthritis. Produced via immunoSEQ multiplex PCR; TCRdb's table is partial and in-frame only. The sample contains some 4,200 clones, about 80% of which appear only once. The sequenced sample was CD8+ T cells sorted from blood. These receptors all stem from an adult with rheumatoid arthritis. CDR3s include the opening cysteine and the closing phenylalanine or tryptophan. Fields, in order: J gene, D gene, clone size, V gene, CDR3 protein, CDR3 DNA. A D gene is named only where the DNA matches it firmly. Clone size is stated in some rows and not others, as once, few, many or a class when expanded.

J: TRBJ1-2; D: TRBD1; size: NA; V: TRBV2; CDR3: CASNLRDSYGYTF; DNA: TGTGCCAGCAACCTTCGGGACAGCTATGGCTACACCTTC
J: TRBJ1-5; D: TRBD1; size: NA; V: TRBV2; CDR3: CASNDRGDFWPQHF; DNA: TGTGCCAGCAACGACAGGGGGGACTTTTGGCCCCAGCATTTT
J: TRBJ1-1; D: NA; size: NA; V: TRBV5-5; CDR3: CASSLAWLRLNTEAFF; DNA: TGTGCCAGCAGCTTGGCCTGGTTACGGCTGAACACTGAAGCTTTCTTT
J: TRBJ2-5; D: NA; size: NA; V: TRBV27; CDR3: CASGSGGETQYF; DNA: TGTGCCAGTGGCAGCGGCGGGGAGACCCAGTACTTC
J: TRBJ2-7; D: TRBD1; size: NA; V: TRBV29-1; CDR3: CSAGTDYEQYF; DNA: TGCAGCGCCGGGACAGACTACGAGCAGTACTTC
J: TRBJ2-1; D: TRBD2; size: NA; V: TRBV4-1; CDR3: CASSQQPGLADEQFF; DNA: TGCGCCAGCAGCCAACAACCGGGACTAGCCGATGAGCAGTTCTTC
J: TRBJ1-2; D: TRBD1; size: NA; V: TRBV6-1; CDR3: CASSERSTGGYGYTF; DNA: TGTGCCAGCAGTGAACGATCGACAGGGGGCTATGGCTACACCTTC
J: TRBJ1-6; D: NA; size: NA; V: TRBV6-1; CDR3: CASSEYNSPLHF; DNA: TGTGCCAGCAGTGAATATAATTCACCCCTCCACTTT
J: TRBJ1-2; D: NA; size: NA; V: TRBV19; CDR3: CASSIWTAGAVYGYTF; DNA: TGTGCCAGTAGTATCTGGACAGCGGGGGCCGTCTATGGCTACACCTTC
J: TRBJ2-1; D: NA; size: NA; V: TRBV19; CDR3: CASTTPTAYNEQFF; DNA: TGTGCCAGTACAACACCGACAGCTTACAATGAGCAGTTCTTC
J: TRBJ1-1; D: TRBD1; size: NA; V: TRBV15; CDR3: CATSGLGQAWNTEAFF; DNA: TGTGCCACCAGCGGATTAGGACAGGCCTGGAACACTGAAGCTTTCTTT
J: TRBJ1-2; D: NA; size: NA; V: TRBV6-5; CDR3: CASSYSARQVDGYTF; DNA: TGTGCCAGCAGTTACTCCGCCCGACAGGTGGATGGCTACACCTTC
J: TRBJ2-7; D: NA; size: few; V: TRBV29-1; CDR3: CSVETGWDYEQYF; DNA: TGCAGCGTTGAGACAGGTTGGGACTACGAGCAGTACTTC
J: TRBJ1-1; D: NA; size: NA; V: TRBV19; CDR3: CASSKGGLGLYPEAFF; DNA: TGTGCCAGTAGTAAGGGGGGTTTGGGACTATACCCTGAAGCTTTCTTT